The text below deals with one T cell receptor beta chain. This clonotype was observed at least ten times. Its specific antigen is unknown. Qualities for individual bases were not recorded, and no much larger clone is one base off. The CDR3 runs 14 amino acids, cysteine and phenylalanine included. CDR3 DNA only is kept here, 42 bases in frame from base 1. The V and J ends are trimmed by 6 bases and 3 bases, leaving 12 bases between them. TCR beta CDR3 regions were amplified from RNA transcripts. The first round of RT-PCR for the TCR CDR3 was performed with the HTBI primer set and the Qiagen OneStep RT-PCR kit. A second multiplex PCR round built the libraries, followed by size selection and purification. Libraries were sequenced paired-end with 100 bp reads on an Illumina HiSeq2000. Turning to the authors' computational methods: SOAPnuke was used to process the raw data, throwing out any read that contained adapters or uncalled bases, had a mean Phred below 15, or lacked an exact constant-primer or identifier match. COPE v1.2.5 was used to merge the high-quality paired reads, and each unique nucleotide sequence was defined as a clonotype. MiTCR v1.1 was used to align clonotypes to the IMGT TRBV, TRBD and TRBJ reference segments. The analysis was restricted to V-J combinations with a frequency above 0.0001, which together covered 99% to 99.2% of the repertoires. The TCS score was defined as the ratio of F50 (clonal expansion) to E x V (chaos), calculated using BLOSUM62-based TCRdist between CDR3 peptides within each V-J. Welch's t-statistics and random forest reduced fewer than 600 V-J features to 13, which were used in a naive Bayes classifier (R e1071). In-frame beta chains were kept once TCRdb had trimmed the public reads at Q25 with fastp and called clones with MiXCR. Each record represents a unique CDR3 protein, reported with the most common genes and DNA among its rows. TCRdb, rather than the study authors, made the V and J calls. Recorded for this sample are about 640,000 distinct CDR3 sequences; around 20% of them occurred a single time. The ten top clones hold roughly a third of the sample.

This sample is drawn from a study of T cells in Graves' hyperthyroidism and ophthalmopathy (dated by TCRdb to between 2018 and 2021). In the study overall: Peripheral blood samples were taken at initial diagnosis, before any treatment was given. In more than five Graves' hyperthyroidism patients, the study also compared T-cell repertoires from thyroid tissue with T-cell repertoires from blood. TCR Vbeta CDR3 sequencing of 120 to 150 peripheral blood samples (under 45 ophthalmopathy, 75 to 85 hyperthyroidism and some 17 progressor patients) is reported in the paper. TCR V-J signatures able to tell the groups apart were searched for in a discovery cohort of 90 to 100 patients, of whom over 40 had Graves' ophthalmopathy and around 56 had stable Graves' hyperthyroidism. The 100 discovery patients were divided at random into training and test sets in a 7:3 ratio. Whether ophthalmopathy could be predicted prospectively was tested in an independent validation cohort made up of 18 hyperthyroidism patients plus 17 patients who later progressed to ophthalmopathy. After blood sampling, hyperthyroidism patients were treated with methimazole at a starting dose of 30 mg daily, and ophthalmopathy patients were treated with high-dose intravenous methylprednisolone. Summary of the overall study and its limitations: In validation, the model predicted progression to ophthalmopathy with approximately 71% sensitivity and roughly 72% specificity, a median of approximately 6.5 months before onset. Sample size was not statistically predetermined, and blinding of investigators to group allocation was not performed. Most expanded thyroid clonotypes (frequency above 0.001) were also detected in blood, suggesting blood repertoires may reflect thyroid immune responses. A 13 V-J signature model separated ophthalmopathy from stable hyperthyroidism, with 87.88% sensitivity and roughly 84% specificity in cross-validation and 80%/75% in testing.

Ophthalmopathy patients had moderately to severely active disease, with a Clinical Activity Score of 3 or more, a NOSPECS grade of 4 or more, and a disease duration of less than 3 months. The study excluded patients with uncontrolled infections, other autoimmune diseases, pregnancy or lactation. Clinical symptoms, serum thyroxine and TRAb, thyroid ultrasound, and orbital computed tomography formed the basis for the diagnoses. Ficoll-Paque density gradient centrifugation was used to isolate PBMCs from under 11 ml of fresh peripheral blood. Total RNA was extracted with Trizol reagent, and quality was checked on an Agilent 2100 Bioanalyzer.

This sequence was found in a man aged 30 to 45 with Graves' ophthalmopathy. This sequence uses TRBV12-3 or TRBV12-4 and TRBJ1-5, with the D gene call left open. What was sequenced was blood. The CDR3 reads CASSDEGYNQPQHF. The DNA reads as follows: TGTGCCAGCAGCGACGAGGGTTACAATCAGCCCCAGCATTTT.